The source of this TCR beta chain is a study of blood T cell repertoires in COVID-19. Overall study context: Samples representing acute and convalescent COVID-19 were sourced from the United States, Italy and Spain. PBMCs, B-cell-depleted T cells, or T cells were the source of the cDNA or gDNA that made up the material.

Participants were aged about 18 to 89 years from roughly 25 US areas. Cohort placement rested on clinical history that participants reported themselves. Only a few counts were recorded for this clone. The table came from immunoSEQ multiplex PCR; TCRdb's copy has only in-frame clones and leaves some out. The sample consists of roughly 64,000 clones, around 65% of them appearing once. Trimming took 5 bases from V and 6 from J, leaving 17 bases between them. The CDR3 runs to 14 residues. The germline CDR1 and CDR2 sequences are SEHNR and FQNEAQ (reference sequence). The V and J genes are TRBV7-9 and TRBJ2-7; TRBD2 is a possible D gene (5 bases). This receptor was obtained from a woman aged 60-75 years who had been exposed to COVID-19. Input material: PBMCs or T cells enriched from blood (not recorded which). This CDR3 is CASSRGTSLLEQYF. In DNA, the CDR3 is TGTGCCAGCAGCCGGGGTACTAGTCTCCTCGAGCAGTACTTC.